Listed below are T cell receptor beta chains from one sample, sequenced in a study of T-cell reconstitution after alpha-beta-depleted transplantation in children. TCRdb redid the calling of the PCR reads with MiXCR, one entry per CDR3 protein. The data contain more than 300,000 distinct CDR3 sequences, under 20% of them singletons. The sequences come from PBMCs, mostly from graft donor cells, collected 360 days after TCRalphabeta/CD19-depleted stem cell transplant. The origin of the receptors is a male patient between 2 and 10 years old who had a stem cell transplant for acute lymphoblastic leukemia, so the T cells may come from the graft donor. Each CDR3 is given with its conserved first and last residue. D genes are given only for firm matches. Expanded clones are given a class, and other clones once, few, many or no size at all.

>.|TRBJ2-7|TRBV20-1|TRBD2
TGCAGTGCGGCCGTGGTTAGCGGGAGCCACGAGCAGTACTTC
CSAAVVSGSHEQYF
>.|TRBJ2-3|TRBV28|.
TGTGCCAGCAGGGTACAGGGAACCGATACGCAGTATTTT
CASRVQGTDTQYF
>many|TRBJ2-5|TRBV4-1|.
TGCGCCAGCAGCCGGTGGGGGCGGGAGACCCAGTACTTC
CASSRWGRETQYF
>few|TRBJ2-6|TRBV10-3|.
TGTGCCATCAGTGCGGGGTCCGGGGCCAACGTCCTGACTTTC
CAISAGSGANVLTF
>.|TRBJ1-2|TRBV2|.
TGTGCCAGCAGTGAATATTGGGTACGGAGCGGCTACACCTTC
CASSEYWVRSGYTF
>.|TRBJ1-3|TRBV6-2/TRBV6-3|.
TGTGCCAGCAGTTACTCGCTCTCTGGAAACACCATATATTTT
CASSYSLSGNTIYF
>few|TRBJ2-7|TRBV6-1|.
TGTGCCAGCAGCCCTGCCTCAGGGTACGAGCAGTACTTC
CASSPASGYEQYF
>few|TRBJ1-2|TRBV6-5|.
TGTGCCAGCAGTGGGGGCGGAGGAGGCTACACCTTC
CASSGGGGGYTF
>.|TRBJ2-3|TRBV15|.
TGTGCCACCAGCAGAGATTGGACACCCAGCACAGATACGCAGTATTTT
CATSRDWTPSTDTQYF
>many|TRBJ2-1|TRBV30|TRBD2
TGTGCCTGGAGGGGGCTGGGGGGAGGGCCCAAGAATGAGCAGTTCTTC
CAWRGLGGGPKNEQFF
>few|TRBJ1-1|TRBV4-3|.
TGCGCCAGCAGCCAAGATCTTGGGGGAGGCAAAGCTTTCTTT
CASSQDLGGGKAFF
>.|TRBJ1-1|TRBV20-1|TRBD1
TGCAGTGCCATCCGACAGGGAATCACTGAAGCTTTCTTT
CSAIRQGITEAFF
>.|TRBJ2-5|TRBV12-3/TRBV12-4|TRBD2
TGTGCCAGCAGTGGGGGGAGGGGACAAGAGACCCAGTACTTC
CASSGGRGQETQYF
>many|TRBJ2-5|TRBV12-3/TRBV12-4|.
TGTGCCAGCAGTTTTGGGGGGCCCGAGACCCAGTACTTC
CASSFGGPETQYF
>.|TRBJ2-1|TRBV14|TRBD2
TGTGCCAGCAGCCAAGGGGACTACACCAATGAGCAGTTCTTC
CASSQGDYTNEQFF
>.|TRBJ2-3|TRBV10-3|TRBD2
TGTGCCATCAGTCGCGGGGCTAGCGGGAGTGATACGCAGTATTTT
CAISRGASGSDTQYF
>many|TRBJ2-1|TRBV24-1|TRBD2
TGTGCCACCAGTGACCGTGGGACTAGCGGGACCAATGAGCAGTTCTTC
CATSDRGTSGTNEQFF
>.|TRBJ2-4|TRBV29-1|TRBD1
TGCAGCGTTACCACTCGACAGGGTTTTGGATACATTCAGTACTTC
CSVTTRQGFGYIQYF
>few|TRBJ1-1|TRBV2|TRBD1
TGTGCCAGCAGTGAAATACAGGGGGGGACTGAAGCTTTCTTT
CASSEIQGGTEAFF
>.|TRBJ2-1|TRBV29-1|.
TGCAGCGTCCTCCAGGGGTCCCTATACAATGAGCAGTTCTTC
CSVLQGSLYNEQFF
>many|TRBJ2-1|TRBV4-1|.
TGCGCCAGCAGCCAAGTGCTACTCCCCTCATACAATGAGCAGTTCTTC
CASSQVLLPSYNEQFF
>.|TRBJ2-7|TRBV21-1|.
TGTGCCAGCAGCAAAGACAGGGTTCCCATTGGCGAGCAGTACTTC
CASSKDRVPIGEQYF
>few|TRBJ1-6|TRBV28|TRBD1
TGTGCCAGCAGCCGACAGGGAGAGGGCTATAATTCACCCCTCCACTTT
CASSRQGEGYNSPLHF
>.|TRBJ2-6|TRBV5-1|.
TGCGCCAGCAGCGACACAGCCTCTGGGGCCAACGTCCTGACTTTC
CASSDTASGANVLTF
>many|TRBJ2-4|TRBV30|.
TGTGCCTGGAGTGTACTACCCCCTATGTCCATTCAGTACTTC
CAWSVLPPMSIQYF
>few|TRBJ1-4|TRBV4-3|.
TGCGCCAGCAGCCAAAACGGACGTGAAAAACTGTTTTTT
CASSQNGREKLFF
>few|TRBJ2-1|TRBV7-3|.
TGTGCCAGCAGCTCTACAGGGCTCTCCTACAATGAGCAGTTCTTC
CASSSTGLSYNEQFF
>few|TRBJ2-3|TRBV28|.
TGTGCCAGCAGTGTGACTAGGGGGGCCACAGATACGCAGTATTTT
CASSVTRGATDTQYF
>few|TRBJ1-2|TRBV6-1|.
TGTGCCAGCAGGACACGGACGGAGATCTATGGCTACACCTTC
CASRTRTEIYGYTF
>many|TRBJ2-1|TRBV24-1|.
TGTGCCACCAGTGGGCTTGGTGAGCAGTTCTTC
CATSGLGEQFF
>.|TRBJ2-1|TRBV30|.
TGTGCCTGGGCTTGGGGGGACAATGAGCAGTTCTTC
CAWAWGDNEQFF
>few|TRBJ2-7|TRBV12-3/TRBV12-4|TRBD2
TGTGCCAGCAGTTTAACAGGGACTAGACCCCTTTCAGAGCAGTACTTC
CASSLTGTRPLSEQYF
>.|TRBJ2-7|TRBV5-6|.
TGTGCCATGGGCTTGGGGGTCCTCAGAACCTACGAGCAGTACTTC
CAMGLGVLRTYEQYF
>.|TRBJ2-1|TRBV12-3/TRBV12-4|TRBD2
TGTGCCAGCAGTTTAATCGGTGGGGTTAGCGGGAGTTACAATGAGCAGTTCTTC
CASSLIGGVSGSYNEQFF
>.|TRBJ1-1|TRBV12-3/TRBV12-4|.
TGTGCCAGCAGCCCTGCAGGGGTGGTAGCCTTTTATGAAGCTTTCTTT
CASSPAGVVAFYEAFF
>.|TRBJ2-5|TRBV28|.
TGTGCCAGCAGGGGCGGGGAGGCAGAGACCCAGTACTTC
CASRGGEAETQYF
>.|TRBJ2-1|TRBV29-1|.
TGCAGCGTTGGGGGGGACTTAGGGGCCAATGAGCAGTTCTTC
CSVGGDLGANEQFF
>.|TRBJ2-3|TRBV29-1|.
TGCAGCGTTGAAGAGGGGCGCACAGATACGCAGTATTTT
CSVEEGRTDTQYF
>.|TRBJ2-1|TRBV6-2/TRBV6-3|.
TGTGCCAGCAGCCGAGACGGTGAGCAGTTCTTC
CASSRDGEQFF
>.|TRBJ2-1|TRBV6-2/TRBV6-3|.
TGTGCCAGCAGCCCTGGGGGCTACGGCAATGAGCAGTTCTTC
CASSPGGYGNEQFF
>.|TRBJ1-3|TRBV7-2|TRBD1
TGTGCCAGCAGCTTAGATGGGGGACAGTCTGGAAACACCATATATTTT
CASSLDGGQSGNTIYF
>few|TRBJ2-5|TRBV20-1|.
TGCAGTGCTAGTGCCCCGGGTATATTACTCCAGGAGACCCAGTACTTC
CSASAPGILLQETQYF
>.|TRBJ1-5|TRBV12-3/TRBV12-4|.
TGTGCCAGCAGCCCCTTGAGTTTACAGGATCCCCAGCCCCAGCATTTT
CASSPLSLQDPQPQHF
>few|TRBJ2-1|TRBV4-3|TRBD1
TGCGCCAGCAGCCTACGGACAGGGGGCTTAGCGGGAGACTACAATGAGCAGTTCTTC
CASSLRTGGLAGDYNEQFF
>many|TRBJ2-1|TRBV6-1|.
TGTGCCAGCAGTCGGCAGGTGGGCCTAGCGAACAATGAGCAGTTCTTC
CASSRQVGLANNEQFF
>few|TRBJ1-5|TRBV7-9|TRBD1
TGTGCCAGCAGCTTGGGGACAGGGGCCAATCAGCCCCAGCATTTT
CASSLGTGANQPQHF
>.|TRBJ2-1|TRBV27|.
TGTGCCAGCAGTTTCGGCACAGGGACCTCCTACAATGAGCAGTTCTTC
CASSFGTGTSYNEQFF
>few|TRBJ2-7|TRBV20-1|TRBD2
TGCAGTGCTAGGCTAGCGGGGAACTACGAGCAGTACTTC
CSARLAGNYEQYF
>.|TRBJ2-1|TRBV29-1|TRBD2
TGCAGCGCTGTTTCACATGGGACTACCTCCAATGAGCAGTTCTTC
CSAVSHGTTSNEQFF
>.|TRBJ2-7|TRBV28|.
TGTGCCAGCAGTTTCTCCGCTACCTACGAGCAGTACTTC
CASSFSATYEQYF
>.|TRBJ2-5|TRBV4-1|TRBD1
TGCGCCAGCAGCCAAGTAGGGACAGGGGCCGTCGAGACCCAGTACTTC
CASSQVGTGAVETQYF